The 14 T cell receptor beta chains presented below share a single source sample, sequenced in a study of response to subunit inactivated influenza vaccine. TCRdb reprocessed the RT-PCR reads with MiXCR, giving one entry per CDR3 protein. The sample lists approximately 530,000 distinct CDR3 sequences, around 8% occurring once. This material consisted of PBMCs from blood, taken around 25 months after vaccination. The source is a man between 50 and 75 years old who received an inactivated influenza vaccine.

This clonotype was observed a handful of times. V gene TRBV3-1 combines with J gene TRBJ1-4; a weak D match, TRBD1 (5 bases). Germline CDR1 and CDR2: LGHDT and YNNKEL (reference sequence). V lost 4 bases and J 1 base, leaving 16 bases between the germline ends. This CDR3 has 17 amino acids. DNA for the CDR3: TGTGCCAGCAGCCGGCGAGGGACTACCTTAACTAATGAAAAACTGTTTTTT. It is translated as CASSRRGTTLTNEKLFF.

This clonotype occurred a few times. J is TRBJ2-1 and V is TRBV20-1; 10 bases are a match to TRBD2. Looked up from germline, CDR1 is DFQATT and CDR2 is SNEGSKA (reference sequence). After removal of 3 bases from V and 2 bases from J, the junction contained 7 bases not matched to a gene. This CDR3 has 16 residues. CDR3 coding DNA: TGCAGTGCTAGCAGCGGGGGGGCTCTACCCTACAATGAGCAGTTCTTC. Translation gives CSASSGGALPYNEQFF.

The genes are TRBV5-4 and TRBJ2-1, with 9 bases lining up with TRBD1. This CDR3 has 14 residues. The germline V gene encodes CDR1 SGHNT and CDR2 YYREEE (reference sequence). The V gene end was trimmed by 4 bases and the J gene end by 8 bases; junction bases not matched to a gene: 7. The CDR3 loop reads CASSLYRGRDEQFF. The CDR3 DNA reads as TGTGCCAGCAGCCTATACAGGGGGCGGGATGAGCAGTTCTTC.

The rearrangement links TRBV5-1 to TRBJ1-1; D is unresolved. The germline V gene has CDR1 SGHRS and CDR2 YFSETQ. There are 13 residues in the CDR3. Trimming left V 7 bases short and J 1 base short, with 11 bases between. Here the CDR3 DNA reads TGCGCCAGCGGGGTTCGCGGGAACACTGAAGCTTTCTTT. It codes for CASGVRGNTEAFF.

Only a few counts were recorded for this clonotype. CDR3 amino acids: CASSSSNTGTGRRPQHF. In nucleotides, the CDR3 is TGTGCCAGCAGTAGTAGTAACACCGGGACAGGGCGTCGGCCCCAGCATTTT. V gene TRBV6-2 or TRBV6-3 combines with J gene TRBJ1-5; TRBD1 aligns across 9 bases. The germline CDR1 and CDR2 sequences are MNHEY and SVGEGT. This CDR3 spans 17 amino acids. With 5 bases clipped from V and 9 bases from J, the junction kept 17 bases outside the gene matches.

CDR3 DNA sequence: TGTGCCAGCAGCCAAGAGGTGGCGGGACTAGCGGGAGGGCCGACCTACGAGCAGTACTTC. As protein: CASSQEVAGLAGGPTYEQYF. V is TRBV4-2 and J is TRBJ2-7, with 16 bases matching TRBD2. V dropped 0 bases and J dropped 2; count of bases not matched to a gene: 10. The CDR3 totals 20 residues. CDR1 LGHNA and CDR2 YNFKEQ come from the germline V gene.

The chain links TRBV5-6 to TRBJ2-6, with TRBD1 identical over 9 bases. The CDR3 is 16 amino acids. The V segment lost 6 bases and the J segment 2 bases; nucleotides outside the gene matches: 6. Per germline, CDR1 SGHDT and CDR2 YYEEEE. The CDR3: CASTVTGGAGANVLTF. The CDR3, as DNA: TGTGCCAGCACCGTTACAGGGGGCGCTGGGGCCAACGTCCTGACTTTC. The entire variable domain, with the rest obtained from reference TRBV5-6 and TRBJ2-6, is as follows: DAGVTQSPTHLIKTRGQQVTLRCSPKSGHDTVSWYQQALGQGPQFIFQYYEEEERQRGNFPDRFSGHQFPNYSSELNVNALLLGDSALYLCASTVTGGAGANVLTFGAGSRLTVL.

The chain carries TRBV3-1 and TRBJ1-2; tentatively, D is TRBD1 (6 bases). The CDR3 totals 13 residues. Germline V lookup: CDR1 LGHDT, CDR2 YNNKEL (reference sequence). Trimming shortened V by 6 bases and J by 7 bases, and 15 bases separated the two germline ends. The CDR3: CASSQPRDIGYTF. The CDR3 nucleotides read TGTGCCAGCAGTCAACCCCGGGACATTGGCTACACCTTC.

This clonotype has ten or more counts. The V gene is TRBV18, the J gene TRBJ1-1; 7 nucleotides align to TRBD1. This CDR3 contains 14 residues. CDR1 and CDR2 from the germline V gene are KGHSH and LQKENI. Trimming removed 8 bases from V and 0 bases from J; junction bases left unmatched: 6. CDR3 sequence (DNA): TGTGCCAGCAGCCCAGGACAGGTGAACACTGAAGCTTTCTTT. It yields the protein CASSPGQVNTEAFF.

On this clonotype itself: Its ends do not fully match the called genes, so a read error is possible. The rearrangement links TRBV7-7 to TRBJ2-5; D gene unclear. CDR1 SSHAT and CDR2 FNYEAQ come from the germline V gene (reference sequence). The CDR3 sequence is 12 residues long. This CDR3 is CASSRMQETQYF. Written as DNA, the CDR3 is TGTGCTAGCAGCAGAATGCAAGAGACCCAGTACTTC. The full variable domain, with the rest looked up from reference TRBV7-7 and TRBJ2-5, is GAGVSQSPRYKVTKRGQDVTLRCDPISSHATLYWYQQALGQGPEFLTYFNYEAQPDKSGLPSDRFSAERPEGSISTLTIQRTEQRDSAMYRCASSRMQETQYFGPGTRLLVL.

The chain recombines TRBV5-6 with TRBJ1-6; D perhaps matches TRBD1 (5 bases). The germline V gene encodes CDR1 SGHDT and CDR2 YYEEEE. The CDR3 length is 16 residues. Trimming pared 4 bases from V and 9 bases from J, leaving 20 bases between. CDR3 DNA: TGTGCCAGCAGCCCCGGCCTTCTATGTGGGGGTTCACCCCTCCACTTT. Amino acids: CASSPGLLCGGSPLHF.

This clonotype was counted a few times. J is TRBJ2-2 and V is TRBV7-6, with 10 bases matching TRBD1. Trimming cost V 3 bases and J 4 bases; bases outside gene matches: 5. The CDR3 has 16 amino acids. CDR1 is SGHVS and CDR2 is FNYEAQ in the germline V gene. CDR3 loop: CASSFGTGVLTGELFF. In DNA, the CDR3 is TGTGCCAGCAGCTTTGGGACAGGGGTCCTCACCGGGGAGCTGTTTTTT. The full variable domain, rest sourced from reference TRBV7-6 and TRBJ2-2, is GAGVSQSPRYKVTKRGQDVALRCDPISGHVSLYWYRQALGQGPEFLTYFNYEAQQDKSGLPNDRFSAERPEGSISTLTIQRTEQRDSAMYRCASSFGTGVLTGELFFGEGSRLTVL.

This clonotype was seen repeatedly, ten times or more. The chain is built from TRBV12-3 or TRBV12-4 and TRBJ2-7; 10 bases line up with TRBD2. The CDR3 length is 16 residues. V gave up 6 bases and J gave up 2 bases; unmatched junction bases: 10. CDR3 DNA: TGTGCCAGCAGCAGTGGGGAACTAGCGGGAACCTACGAGCAGTACTTC. Translating gives CASSSGELAGTYEQYF.

This chain links TRBV7-6 with TRBJ2-1, with 10 bases that match TRBD1. Germline V gene data show CDR1 as SGHVS and CDR2 as FNYEAQ. The CDR3 loop spans 17 amino acids. V was pared by 4 bases and J by 5 bases, with 11 bases of the junction left unmatched. The CDR3 DNA reads as TGTGCCAGCAGCTCGTTCCGCCCGGGACAGGGGAACAATGAGCAGTTCTTC. Residues: CASSSFRPGQGNNEQFF.